This T cell receptor (beta chain) was found in a study of OX40 agonist ivuxolimab in advanced cancers. The CDR3 extends over 18 amino acids. Losses at the gene ends were 1 base for V and 0 bases for J; bases not matched to a gene: 9. In germline, CDR1 is SGHDT, CDR2 YYEEEE. TCRdb's table, derived via immunoSEQ multiplex PCR, lists solely in-frame clones and lacks some. The sample holds 59,000 or so clones; 82% are singletons and the top ten take around 3.6%. Sequencing was performed on CD4+ or CD8+ T cells sorted from blood, taken in a trial of the OX40 agonist ivuxolimab. The receptor was isolated from an adult with an advanced solid tumor such as melanoma, head and neck, liver or kidney cancer. The gene calls are TRBV5-6 and TRBJ1-4, with 7 positions matching TRBD1. The CDR3 region has the DNA TGTGCCAGCAGCTTGAACAGGGGAGTAGGGGCAACTAATGAAAAACTGTTTTTT. Translating it yields CASSLNRGVGATNEKLFF. Full variable domain (missing parts from reference TRBV5-6 and TRBJ1-4): DAGVTQSPTHLIKTRGQQVTLRCSPKSGHDTVSWYQQALGQGPQFIFQYYEEEERQRGNFPDRFSGHQFPNYSSELNVNALLLGDSALYLCASSLNRGVGATNEKLFFGSGTQLSVL.